This note documents a single T cell receptor (beta chain) sequence. This sample is part of a study of T cell changes during pregnancy in multiple sclerosis. Per germline, CDR1 SGHTA and CDR2 FQGTGA. J lost 2 bases, V lost 4 bases, and 6 bases had no gene match. This CDR3 is 16 amino acids long. Clones were sequenced by immunoSEQ multiplex PCR, and TCRdb holds only the in-frame ones, with some missing. The sample lists tens of thousands of clones, 80% to 95% occurring once. The clonotype originates from a female donor with multiple sclerosis, enrolled in a pregnancy study. The chain links TRBV7-3 to TRBJ2-3, with 10 bases matching TRBD2. The sequencing used CD4+ T cells from peripheral blood mononuclear cells, collected before pregnancy. CDR3 in amino acids: CASSSKAGGFTDTQYF. For the CDR3, the DNA is TGTGCCAGCAGCTCTAAAGCGGGGGGGTTCACAGATACGCAGTATTTT.